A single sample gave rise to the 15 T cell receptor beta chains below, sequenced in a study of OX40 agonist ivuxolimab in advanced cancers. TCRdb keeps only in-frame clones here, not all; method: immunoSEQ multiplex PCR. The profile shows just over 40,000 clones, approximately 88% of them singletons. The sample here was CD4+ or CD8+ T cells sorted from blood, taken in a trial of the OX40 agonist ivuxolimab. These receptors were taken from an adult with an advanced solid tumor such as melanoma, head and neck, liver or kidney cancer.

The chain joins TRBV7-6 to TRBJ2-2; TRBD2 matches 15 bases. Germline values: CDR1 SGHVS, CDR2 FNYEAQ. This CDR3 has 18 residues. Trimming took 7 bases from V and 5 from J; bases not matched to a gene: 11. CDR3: CASTVGLAGGPGTGELFF. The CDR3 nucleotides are TGTGCCAGCACCGTTGGACTAGCGGGAGGGCCGGGGACCGGGGAGCTGTTTTTT.

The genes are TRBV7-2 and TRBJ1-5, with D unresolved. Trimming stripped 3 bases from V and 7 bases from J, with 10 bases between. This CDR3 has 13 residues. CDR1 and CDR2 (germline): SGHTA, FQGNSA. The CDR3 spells CASSFSVQQPQHF. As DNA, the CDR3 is TGTGCCAGCAGCTTTTCAGTTCAGCAGCCCCAGCATTTT.

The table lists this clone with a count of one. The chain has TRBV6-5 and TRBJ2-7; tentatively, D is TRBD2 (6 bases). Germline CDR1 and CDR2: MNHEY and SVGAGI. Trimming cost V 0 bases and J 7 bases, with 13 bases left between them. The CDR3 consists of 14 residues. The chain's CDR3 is CASSYSGQGGEQYF. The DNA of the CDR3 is TGTGCCAGCAGTTACTCCGGGCAGGGAGGTGAGCAGTACTTC.

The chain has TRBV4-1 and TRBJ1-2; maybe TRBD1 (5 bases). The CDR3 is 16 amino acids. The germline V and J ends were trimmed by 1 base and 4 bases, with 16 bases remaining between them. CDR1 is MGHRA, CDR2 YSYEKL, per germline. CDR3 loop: CASSQATGGAGYGYTF. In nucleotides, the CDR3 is TGCGCCAGCAGCCAAGCAACGGGCGGGGCGGGCTATGGCTACACCTTC.

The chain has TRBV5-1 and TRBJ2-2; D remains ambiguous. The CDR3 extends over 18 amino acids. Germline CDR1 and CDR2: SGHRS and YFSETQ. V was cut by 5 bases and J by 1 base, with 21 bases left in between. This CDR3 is CASSSLPPEGLNTGELFF. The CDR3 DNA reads TGCGCCAGCAGTTCCTTACCCCCCGAAGGTTTGAACACCGGGGAGCTGTTTTTT.

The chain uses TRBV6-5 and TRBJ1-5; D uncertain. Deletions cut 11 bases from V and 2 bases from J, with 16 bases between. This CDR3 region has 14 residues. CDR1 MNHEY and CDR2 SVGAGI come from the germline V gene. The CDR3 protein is CAAGGGLRNQPQHF. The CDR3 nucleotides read TGTGCCGCCGGTGGAGGCCTCCGCAATCAGCCCCAGCATTTT.

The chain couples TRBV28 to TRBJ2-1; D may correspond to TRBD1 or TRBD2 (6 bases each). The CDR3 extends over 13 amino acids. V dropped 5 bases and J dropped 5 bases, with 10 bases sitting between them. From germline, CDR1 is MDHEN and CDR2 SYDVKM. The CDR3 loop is CASSEGGNNEQFF. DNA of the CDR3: TGTGCCAGCAGTGAAGGGGGGAACAATGAGCAGTTCTTC.

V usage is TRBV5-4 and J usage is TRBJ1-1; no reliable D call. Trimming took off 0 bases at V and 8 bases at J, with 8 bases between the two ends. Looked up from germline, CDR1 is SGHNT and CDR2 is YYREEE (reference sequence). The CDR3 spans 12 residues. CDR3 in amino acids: CASSLGLREAFF. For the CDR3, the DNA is TGTGCCAGCAGCTTGGGCCTGCGGGAAGCTTTCTTT.

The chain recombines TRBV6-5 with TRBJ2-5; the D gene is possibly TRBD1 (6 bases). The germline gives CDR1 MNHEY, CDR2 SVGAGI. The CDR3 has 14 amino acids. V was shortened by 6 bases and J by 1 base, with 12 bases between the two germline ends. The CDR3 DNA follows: TGTGCCAGCAGCTTAGGACAGATCCAAGAGACCCAGTACTTC. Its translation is CASSLGQIQETQYF.

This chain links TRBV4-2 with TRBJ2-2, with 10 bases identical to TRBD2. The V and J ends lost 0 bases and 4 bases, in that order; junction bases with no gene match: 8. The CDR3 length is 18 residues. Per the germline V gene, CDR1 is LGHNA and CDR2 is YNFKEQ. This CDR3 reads CASSQELAGGRGTGELFF. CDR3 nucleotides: TGTGCCAGCAGCCAAGAGTTAGCGGGAGGTCGCGGCACCGGGGAGCTGTTTTTT.

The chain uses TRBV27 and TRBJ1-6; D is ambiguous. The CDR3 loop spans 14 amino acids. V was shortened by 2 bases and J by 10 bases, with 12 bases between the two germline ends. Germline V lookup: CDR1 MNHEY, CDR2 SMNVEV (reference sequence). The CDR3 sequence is CASSLLGDLSPLHF. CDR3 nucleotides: TGTGCCAGCAGTTTACTGGGCGACCTATCACCCCTCCACTTT.

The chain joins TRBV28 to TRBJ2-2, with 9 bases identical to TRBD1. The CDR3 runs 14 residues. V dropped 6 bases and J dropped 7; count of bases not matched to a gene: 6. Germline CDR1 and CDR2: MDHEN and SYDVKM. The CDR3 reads CASRGQGRGGELFF. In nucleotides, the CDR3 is TGTGCCAGCAGGGGACAGGGAAGAGGCGGGGAGCTGTTTTTT.

The CDR3 DNA follows: TGTGCCAGCAGCCCCAGCAGGTTATTTAGCACTGAAGCTTTCTTT. This sequence encodes CASSPSRLFSTEAFF. This rearrangement joins TRBV6-4 to TRBJ1-1; D gene uncertain. Trimming took 6 bases from V and 4 from J, leaving 18 bases between them. The CDR3 is made up of 15 amino acids. CDR1 is MRHNA and CDR2 is SNTAGT in the germline V gene.

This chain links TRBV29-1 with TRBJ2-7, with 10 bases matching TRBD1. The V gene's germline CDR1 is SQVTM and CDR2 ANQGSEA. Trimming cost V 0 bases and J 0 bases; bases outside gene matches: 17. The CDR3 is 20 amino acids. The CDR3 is CSVEDPRTGGNILASYEQYF. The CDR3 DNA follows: TGCAGCGTTGAAGATCCCCGGACAGGGGGTAATATACTGGCCTCCTACGAGCAGTACTTC.

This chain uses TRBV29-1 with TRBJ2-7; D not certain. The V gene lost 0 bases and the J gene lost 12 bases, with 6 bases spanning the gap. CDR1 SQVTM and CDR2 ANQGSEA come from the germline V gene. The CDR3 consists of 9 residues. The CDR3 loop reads CSVEDVPYF. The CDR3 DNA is TGCAGCGTTGAAGACGTTCCGTACTTC.